Listed below are T cell receptor beta chains from one sample, sequenced in a study of CD8+ T cells in alopecia areata. The assay was immunoSEQ multiplex PCR, and TCRdb's table has in-frame clones only and misses some. The top ten hold about an eighth of the sample, which has fewer than 200,000 clones, just over 65% seen once. This specimen was CD8+ T cells sorted from blood, taken at week 0. Source of these receptors: a human donor with alopecia areata. CDR3s include the opening cysteine and the closing phenylalanine or tryptophan.

v_call	j_call	cdr3_aa
TRBV4-1	TRBJ2-3	CASSQAVADTQYF
TRBV9	TRBJ1-1	CASSVVKRRVTEAFF
TRBV30	TRBJ1-4	CAWGGQNANEKLFF
TRBV4-1	TRBJ2-7	CASSQSDRVSYEQYF
TRBV7-9	TRBJ2-7	CASLPRDSYEQYF
TRBV9	TRBJ1-1	CASSANTEAFF
TRBV5-6	TRBJ2-7	CASSFGVDYEQYF
TRBV2	TRBJ2-1	CASSDFGTRKNEQFF
TRBV4-1	TRBJ2-2	CASSQTGTGELFF
TRBV6-5	TRBJ1-2	CASSSDRPARDGYTF